The clone carrying this TCR beta chain was seen a few times. Its target is unknown. Profiled with immunoSEQ multiplex PCR; TCRdb holds only in-frame clones, not every one. Among about 51,000 clones, around 80% were seen once, and the ten largest hold 3% to 4%. Per germline, CDR1 MNHEY and CDR2 SMNVEV (reference sequence). V was trimmed by 6 bases and J by 11 bases, leaving 10 bases between them. The CDR3 has 11 residues. This sample is part of a study of early stage breast cancer tumors. On the study more broadly: The ER+/PR+/HER2- tumors included fewer than ten ductal and four lobular carcinomas. Whole-study findings and limits: Commonly generated sequences made up most enriched TCRB sequences shared between patients. Bulk DNA sequencing of unsorted cells missed chain pairing and markers. In about 85% of the 16 patients, blood comparison separated tumor from normal breast.

The rearrangement joins TRBV27 to TRBJ2-2; the D is unclear. The TCR was taken from a person aged 40 to 49 with breast cancer. The specimen was blood. In DNA, the CDR3 is TGTGCCAGCAGCCAAGGACCCGAGCTGTTTTTT. This sequence encodes CASSQGPELFF.